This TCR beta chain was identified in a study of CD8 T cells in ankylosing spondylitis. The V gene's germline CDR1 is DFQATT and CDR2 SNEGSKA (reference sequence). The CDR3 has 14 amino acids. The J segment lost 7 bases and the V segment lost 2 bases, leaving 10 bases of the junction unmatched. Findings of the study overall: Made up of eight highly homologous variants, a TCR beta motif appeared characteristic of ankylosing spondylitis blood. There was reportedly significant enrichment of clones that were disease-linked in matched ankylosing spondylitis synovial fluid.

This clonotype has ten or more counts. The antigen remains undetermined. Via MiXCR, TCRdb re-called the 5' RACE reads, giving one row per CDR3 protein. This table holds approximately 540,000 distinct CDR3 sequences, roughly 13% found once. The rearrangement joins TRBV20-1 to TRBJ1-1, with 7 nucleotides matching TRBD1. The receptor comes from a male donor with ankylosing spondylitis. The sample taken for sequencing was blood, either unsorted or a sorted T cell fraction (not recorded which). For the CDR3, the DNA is TGCAGTGCTAGACGCCCTCGACAGGGTTATGAAGCTTTCTTT. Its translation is CSARRPRQGYEAFF.